This record looks at one T cell receptor (beta chain) sequence and its context. The data are from a study of blood T cell repertoires in COVID-19. V lost 6 bases and J 1 base, leaving 12 bases between the germline ends. The CDR3 length is 14 residues. Germline CDR1 KGHSH, CDR2 LQKENI. The protocol was immunoSEQ multiplex PCR, while the TCRdb copy is restricted to in-frame clones and leaves out a portion. The sample holds 100,000 to 150,000 clones, around 81% seen once. V usage is TRBV18 and J usage is TRBJ2-5; D unclear. The specimen was peripheral blood. This clonotype was sampled from a man aged 55 to 69 with acute or convalescent COVID-19. CDR3 sequence: CASSPSAAQETQYF. Written as DNA, the CDR3 is TGTGCCAGCTCCCCCTCCGCGGCCCAAGAGACCCAGTACTTC.